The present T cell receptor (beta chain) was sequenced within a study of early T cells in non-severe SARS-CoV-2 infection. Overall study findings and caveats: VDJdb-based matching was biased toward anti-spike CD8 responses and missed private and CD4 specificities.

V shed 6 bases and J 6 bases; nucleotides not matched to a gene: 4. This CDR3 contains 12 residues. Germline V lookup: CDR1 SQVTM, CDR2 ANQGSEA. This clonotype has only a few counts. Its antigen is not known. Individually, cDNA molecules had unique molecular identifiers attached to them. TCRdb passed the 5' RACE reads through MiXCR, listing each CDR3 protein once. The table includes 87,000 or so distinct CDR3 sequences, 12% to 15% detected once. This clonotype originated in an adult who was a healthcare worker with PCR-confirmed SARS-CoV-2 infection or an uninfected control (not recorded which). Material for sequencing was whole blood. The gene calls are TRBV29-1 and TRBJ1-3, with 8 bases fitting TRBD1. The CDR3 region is CSVQGAENTIYF. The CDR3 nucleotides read TGCAGCGTCCAGGGGGCGGAAAACACCATATATTTT.